These 13 T cell receptor beta chains share one sample of origin, sequenced in a study of T cells in women clearing cervical HPV infection. The method was immunoSEQ multiplex PCR; TCRdb's version includes in-frame clones alone and lacks a portion of them. Its table records some 41,000 clones. Sequenced material: blood buffy coat. The receptors here all came from a woman aged 18 to 75 with a cervical HPV16 infection that either progressed to CIN3+ or cleared (not recorded which).

Of note for this clone: The read ends 3 residues shy of where the CDR3 ends; the end is completed using the germline J gene. J is TRBJ1-6 and V is TRBV19; tentatively, D is TRBD1 (6 bases). The V and J ends lost 2 bases and 7 bases respectively, with 18 bases between them. The length of the CDR3 is 17 residues. CDR1 is LNHDA, CDR2 SQIVND, per germline (reference sequence). The sequenced part of the CDR3 DNA is TGTGCCAGTAGTATACCCGTCCGGGACACGGCGAATTCACCC. Translated: CASSIPVRDTANSP. The CDR3 reads in full as CASSIPVRDTANSPLHF.

As for this clone: Compared with germline, one end of the junction differs, possibly owing to a read error. The read finishes 3 residues shy of the CDR3 end, and the germline J gene is used to complete it. The chain joins TRBV19 to TRBJ1-5; 7 bases are a match to TRBD1. The CDR3 length is 18 residues. CDR1 is LNHDA, CDR2 SQIVND, per germline (reference sequence). CDR3 sequence reads: CAISAEGAACRGNQPQHF. The covered CDR3 bases are TGTGCCATTAGTGCCGAGGGGGCCGCATGTAGAGGCAATCAGCCC.

Comment on this clone: With the read ending 3 residues before the CDR3 end, the germline J gene is used to fill in that end. The V and J genes are TRBV20-1 and TRBJ2-7, with 10 bases that match TRBD1. Germline V gives CDR1 DFQATT, CDR2 SNEGSKA (reference sequence). The CDR3 totals 14 residues. V shed 6 bases and J 4 bases; nucleotides not matched to a gene: 9. The chain's CDR3 is CSARPGTGEYEQYF. The sequenced CDR3 bases are TGCAGTGCGAGACCTGGGACAGGGGAATACGAG.

As concerns this clone: The read gets to within 3 residues of the CDR3 end, and the germline J gene fills in the rest. This chain uses TRBV20-1 with TRBJ2-1, with 10 nucleotides matching TRBD2. After removal of 2 bases from V and 8 bases from J, the junction contained 15 bases not matched to a gene. The CDR3 runs to 17 residues. Germline lookup yields CDR1 DFQATT and CDR2 SNEGSKA (reference sequence). The CDR3 region is CSARPLIQGLAWDEQFF. The sequenced part of the CDR3 DNA is TGCAGTGCTAGACCGCTTATTCAGGGACTAGCGTGGGATGAG.

Notes on this clone: Read data end 3 residues before the CDR3 end; the end is taken from the germline J gene. The gene calls are TRBV19 and TRBJ1-3, with D maybe TRBD1 (5 bases). The CDR3 length is 17 residues. Germline V gene lookup returns CDR1 LNHDA and CDR2 SQIVND (reference sequence). V lost 5 bases and J 0 bases, leaving 17 bases between the germline ends. The CDR3 DNA, read in part, is TGTGCCAGTAGTGGATACAGGAGGCGGAGCTCTGGAAACACC. Amino acids: CASSGYRRRSSGNT. The whole CDR3 sequence reads CASSGYRRRSSGNTIYF.

In regard to this clone: The CDR3 extends 3 residues past the end of the read, so its final part is completed from the germline J gene. The chain combines TRBV5-1 with TRBJ1-2; 10 nucleotides match TRBD1. CDR3 length: 15 residues. Germline CDR1 reads SGHRS; CDR2 reads YFSETQ. The chain's CDR3 is CASSRERDRGSDYTF. The covered CDR3 bases are TGCGCCAGCAGCAGGGAACGGGACAGGGGATCCGAC.

With regard to this clone: From the germline J gene comes the end of the CDR3, since the read stops 3 residues before it. The chain joins TRBV14 to TRBJ2-5, with D unresolved. The CDR3 has 13 amino acids. V lost 3 bases, J lost 4 bases, and 9 bases lay in between. Per the germline V gene, CDR1 is SGHDN and CDR2 is FVKESK. The CDR3 bases that were read are TGTGCCAGCAGCCATTACAGAGGAGAGACC. It specifies CASSHYRGET. The full CDR3 sequence reads CASSHYRGETQYF.

A remark on this clone: The observed sequence ends 3 residues before the CDR3 terminus, with the missing tail filled in from the germline J gene. This chain joins TRBV19 and TRBJ2-2; 12 nucleotides agree with TRBD1. The CDR3 is made up of 18 amino acids. Germline loops: CDR1 LNHDA, CDR2 SQIVND (reference sequence). V shed 5 bases, J shed 0 bases, and the junction held 7 bases outside the gene matches. CDR3: CASSPRDRGLPNTGELFF. The covered CDR3 bases are TGTGCCAGTAGTCCCCGGGACAGGGGGCTACCGAACACCGGGGAG.

In the case of this clone: The read falls 3 residues short of the CDR3 end, and the missing part is taken from the germline J gene. This chain connects TRBV30 to TRBJ2-2, with 7 bases aligning to TRBD1. The CDR3 extends over 13 amino acids. V lost 5 bases, J lost 6 bases, and 6 bases stayed unmatched. Germline V gene sequence: CDR1 GTSNPN, CDR2 SVGIG (reference sequence). CDR3 amino acids: CAWSNRGPGELFF. The sequenced part of the CDR3 DNA is TGTGCCTGGTCAAACAGGGGCCCCGGGGAG.

Comment on this clone: The read terminates 3 residues ahead of where the CDR3 ends, so the germline J gene completes it. The chain links TRBV30 to TRBJ2-1; a weak D match, TRBD1 (5 bases). From germline, CDR1 is GTSNPN and CDR2 SVGIG (reference sequence). Trimming pared 1 base from V and 4 bases from J, leaving 8 bases between. This CDR3 has 13 residues. CDR3 DNA, as far as it was read: TGTGCCTGGAGTGGACAGTTTTACAATGAG. It yields the protein CAWSGQFYNE. The complete CDR3 protein is CAWSGQFYNEQFF.

To note about this clone: The CDR3 goes on 3 residues after the read ends, and that part is filled in from the germline J gene. The V call is TRBV29-1, the J call TRBJ1-1; TRBD1 matches at 11 bases. This CDR3 has 13 amino acids. V was pared by 4 bases and J by 3 bases, with 1 base of the junction left unmatched. The germline V gene has CDR1 SQVTM and CDR2 ANQGSEA. Incomplete CDR3 DNA: TGCAGCGTTGGGGACAGGGGGTACACTGAA. As protein: CSVGDRGYTE. The full CDR3 reads CSVGDRGYTEAFF.

A remark on this clone: The read ends 3 residues early relative to the CDR3; the germline J gene fills the gap. The chain has TRBV6-2 or TRBV6-3 and TRBJ1-2; TRBD1 matches 7 bases. The CDR3 spans 12 residues. CDR1 MNHEY and CDR2 SVGEGT come from the germline V gene. Trimming at V came to 10 bases and at J to 5 bases, leaving 7 bases not matched to a gene. CDR3 bases read: TGTGCCACCGGCGACAGGGCGTATGGC. It encodes CATGDRAYG. The entire CDR3 is CATGDRAYGYTF.

Note on this clone: The read is 3 residues too short to cover the CDR3 end, so that end is filled in from the germline J gene. This chain connects TRBV20-1 to TRBJ2-7; 14 bases align to TRBD2. V shed 2 bases and J 0 bases; nucleotides not matched to a gene: 6. The CDR3 sequence is 17 residues long. Germline V gives CDR1 DFQATT, CDR2 SNEGSKA (reference sequence). The CDR3 sequence: CSARKTSGRVLSYEQYF. CDR3 bases read: TGCAGTGCTAGAAAGACTAGCGGGAGGGTTCTCTCCTACGAG.